Each of the 20 T cell receptor beta chains below was sequenced from the same sample in a study of breast tumors, draining lymph nodes, adjacent tissues. Samples came from axillary lymph nodes draining the breast cancer. TCRdb fed the multiplex PCR reads into MiXCR, producing one record per CDR3 protein. The data show roughly 120,000 distinct CDR3 sequences, with about 20% seen just once and about 3.7% held by the top ten. Source material: axillary lymph node tissue. Source of these receptors: a female donor with breast cancer. Some clones in this sample may be carry-over from other donors' samples.

At least ten counts were recorded for this clonotype. The chain combines TRBV2 with TRBJ2-2; D might be TRBD2 (5 bases). V lost 4 bases to trimming and J lost 6 bases, with 15 bases between them. Germline V gives CDR1 SNHLY, CDR2 FYNNEI. CDR3 length equals 15 residues. Here the CDR3 DNA reads TGTGCCAGCAGTGTAATGGCACTAGGGCCCGGGGAGCTGTTTTTT. As protein: CASSVMALGPGELFF.

This clonotype was seen a handful of times. This chain connects TRBV20-1 to TRBJ1-1, with TRBD1 matching over 9 bases. Unmatched junction bases numbered 4, after V lost 5 bases and J lost 3 bases. The CDR3 has 13 residues. Germline V gene data show CDR1 as DFQATT and CDR2 as SNEGSKA (reference sequence). The CDR3 sequence is CSAWGQGYTEAFF. The CDR3 nucleotides are TGCAGTGCTTGGGGACAGGGATACACTGAAGCTTTCTTT.

This clonotype has a count of ten or more. This chain uses TRBV6-5 with TRBJ2-7, with D perhaps being TRBD1 or TRBD2 (6 bases each). V gave up 5 bases and J gave up 0 bases, with 14 bases separating them. The CDR3 extends over 15 amino acids. In germline, CDR1 is MNHEY, CDR2 SVGAGI. The CDR3 nucleotides are TGTGCCAGCAGTGACCTTAGGGGGGCCTCCTACGAGCAGTACTTC. Translating gives CASSDLRGASYEQYF.

The chain carries TRBV2 and TRBJ1-1; D remains unclear. The CDR3 loop spans 14 amino acids. Trimming pared 7 bases from V and 2 bases from J, leaving 14 bases between. CDR1 is SNHLY and CDR2 is FYNNEI in the germline V gene. The CDR3 loop is CASTFGRINTEAFF. The CDR3 DNA reads as TGTGCCAGCACTTTCGGACGGATCAACACTGAAGCTTTCTTT.

This clonotype was counted many times. J is TRBJ2-7 and V is TRBV3-1; D is ambiguous. Germline assignment: CDR1 LGHDT and CDR2 YNNKEL (reference sequence). CDR3 length: 10 amino acids. V lost 8 bases to trimming and J lost 3 bases, with 5 bases between them. CDR3 in DNA: TGTGCCAGCGGAGACTACGAGCAGTACTTC. As protein: CASGDYEQYF.

The rearrangement joins TRBV6-5 to TRBJ2-5, with a possible D match to TRBD2 (5 bases). The length of the CDR3 is 12 residues. Germline CDR1 MNHEY, CDR2 SVGAGI. V was cut by 6 bases and J by 7 bases, with 12 bases left in between. CDR3 DNA: TGTGCCAGCAGAGGCGGGCGAGGGACCCAGTACTTC. Its translation: CASRGGRGTQYF.

This clonotype has at least ten counts. The J gene is TRBJ2-3, the V gene TRBV5-1; 14 bases match TRBD2. This CDR3 contains 17 residues. After removal of 4 bases from V and 4 bases from J, the junction contained 8 bases not matched to a gene. Germline loops: CDR1 SGHRS, CDR2 YFSETQ. The CDR3 is CASSRTSGGSGADTQYF. The DNA of the CDR3 is TGCGCCAGCAGCCGGACTAGCGGGGGGTCTGGGGCAGATACGCAGTATTTT.

In its sample, this clonotype was seen many times. V usage is TRBV11-2 and J usage is TRBJ2-5; D call uncertain. The CDR3 contains 14 residues. With 2 bases removed from V and 7 bases from J, the gap between germline ends came to 14 bases. Germline V lookup: CDR1 SGHAT, CDR2 FQNNGV. The CDR3 here is CASSLSVGPGTQYF. The CDR3 DNA reads as TGTGCCAGCAGCTTAAGTGTGGGCCCAGGGACCCAGTACTTC.

Points on this clonotype: A read error may explain this, as a much larger clone is one base away. This likely comes from a read error, as the CDR3 has no conserved phenylalanine or tryptophan at its end. This chain joins TRBV7-9 and TRBJ2-2; D gene uncertain. The CDR3 runs to 15 residues. V lost 5 bases, J lost 0 bases, and 10 bases lay in between. The germline CDR1 and CDR2 sequences are SEHNR and FQNEAQ (reference sequence). The CDR3 DNA is TGTGCCAGCAGCGACCGCAGGTCGAACACCGGGGAGCTGTTTGTT. It is translated as CASSDRRSNTGELFV.

As regards this clonotype: A single base separates this from a much larger clone, so it may be a read error. This chain uses TRBV20-1 with TRBJ2-1; possibly TRBD2 for D (6 bases). CDR3 size: 13 residues. V was clipped by 3 bases and J by 5 bases, with 11 bases between them. Germline V CDR1 and CDR2: DFQATT, SNEGSKA (reference sequence). The CDR3 coding sequence is TGCAGTGCTAGCGGGACTGGCAACAATGAGCAGTTCTTC. It translates to CSASGTGNNEQFF.

This clonotype was seen a few times. The rearrangement joins TRBV5-1 to TRBJ1-4; TRBD1 matches at 9 bases. The CDR3 contains 16 residues. Unmatched junction bases numbered 9, after V lost 4 bases and J lost 5 bases. Germline CDR1 reads SGHRS; CDR2 reads YFSETQ. CDR3 region: CASSSGTGPSNEKLFF. The CDR3 nucleotides read TGCGCCAGCAGCAGCGGGACAGGGCCTTCCAATGAAAAACTGTTTTTT.

J is TRBJ2-1 and V is TRBV6-5; the match to TRBD2 covers 11 bases. This CDR3 region has 14 residues. Trimming at V came to 2 bases and at J to 10 bases, leaving 4 bases not matched to a gene. Germline V gene data show CDR1 as MNHEY and CDR2 as SVGAGI. Here the CDR3 reads CASSYTSGSGEQFF. DNA of the CDR3: TGTGCCAGCAGTTACACTAGCGGGAGCGGGGAGCAGTTCTTC.

The chain joins TRBV6-1 to TRBJ2-1, with D possibly matching TRBD2 (7 bases). The germline V and J ends were trimmed by 6 bases and 5 bases, with 20 bases remaining between them. From germline, CDR1 is MNHNS and CDR2 SASEGT. This CDR3 contains 16 residues. The DNA for the CDR3 is TGTGCCAGCAGGGCGATAGGGGGGGTCCAGAACAATGAGCAGTTCTTC. Its translation: CASRAIGGVQNNEQFF.

Comments on this clonotype: This may come from a read error, since a much larger clone is one base off. The chain uses TRBV6-1 and TRBJ1-2; D perhaps matches TRBD1 (6 bases). This CDR3 has 17 residues. Trimming stripped 0 bases from V and 12 bases from J, with 26 bases between. Per germline, CDR1 MNHNS and CDR2 SASEGT. As DNA, the CDR3 is TGTGCCAGCAGTGAAGCCTTAGGCAGGGGCACGCTAGGTCGTCACACCTTC. Translating it yields CASSEALGRGTLGRHTF.

This clonotype showed up just a few times. This chain uses TRBV6-1 with TRBJ1-4; TRBD1 matches at 9 bases. The CDR3 spans 18 residues. V was pared by 3 bases and J by 8 bases, with 16 bases of the junction left unmatched. Germline V gene sequence: CDR1 MNHNS, CDR2 SASEGT. This chain's CDR3 is CASSDQIITGGWREKLFF. The CDR3 bases are TGTGCCAGCAGTGACCAAATCATTACAGGGGGCTGGAGGGAAAAACTGTTTTTT.

This clonotype was counted at least ten times. The chain has TRBV7-9 and TRBJ2-3; 7 bases align to TRBD2. Per germline, CDR1 SEHNR and CDR2 FQNEAQ (reference sequence). V was clipped by 2 bases and J by 4 bases; unmatched bases: 9. The CDR3 contains 16 residues. The DNA for the CDR3 is TGTGCCAGCAGCTTACGGGGGGAGAGGGGCCCAGATACGCAGTATTTT. It yields the protein CASSLRGERGPDTQYF. The whole variable domain, filled in from reference TRBV7-9 and TRBJ2-3, reads DTGVSQNPRHKITKRGQNVTFRCDPISEHNRLYWYRQTLGQGPEFLTYFQNEAQLEKSRLLSDRFSAERPKGSFSTLEIQRTEQGDSAMYLCASSLRGERGPDTQYFGPGTRLTVL.

To note about this clonotype: This may come from a read error, since a much larger clone is one base off. This chain joins TRBV12-3 or TRBV12-4 and TRBJ2-5; 9 bases are shared with TRBD1. The CDR3 runs to 13 residues. The CDR3 is CASGRDRAETRYF. CDR3 nucleotide sequence: TGTGCTAGTGGGCGGGACAGGGCAGAGACCCGGTACTTC.

This clonotype was recorded many times. The chain joins TRBV5-6 to TRBJ1-6, with a weak D call TRBD1 (5 bases). This CDR3 contains 15 residues. The V end lost 0 bases, the J end lost 6 bases, and 10 bases lay between the germline ends. The germline V gene has CDR1 SGHDT and CDR2 YYEEEE. The CDR3 DNA follows: TGTGCCAGCAGCTTGGATGGGCAGGGTAATTCACCCCTCCACTTT. It is translated as CASSLDGQGNSPLHF. The full variable domain, with the rest looked up from reference TRBV5-6 and TRBJ1-6, is DAGVTQSPTHLIKTRGQQVTLRCSPKSGHDTVSWYQQALGQGPQFIFQYYEEEERQRGNFPDRFSGHQFPNYSSELNVNALLLGDSALYLCASSLDGQGNSPLHFGNGTRLTVT.

For this clonotype: This may be a read error: a much more frequent sequence differs by one nucleotide. The rearrangement uses TRBV11-2 and TRBJ2-3; TRBD2 is a possible D gene (6 bases). Trimming pared 2 bases from V and 7 bases from J, leaving 16 bases between. Germline CDR1 SGHAT, CDR2 FQNNGV. There are 15 residues in the CDR3. The CDR3 region is CASSLLGTGLYTQYF. Written as DNA, the CDR3 is TGTGCCAGCAGCTTACTCGGGACTGGCTTATATACGCAGTATTTT.

Comment on this clonotype: Since no conserved phenylalanine or tryptophan closes the CDR3, a read error is the likely cause. The V call is TRBV5-1, the J call TRBJ1-2; D unresolved. The V and J ends lost 5 bases and 1 base respectively, with 9 bases between them. Per the germline V gene, CDR1 is SGHRS and CDR2 is YFSETQ. CDR3 length: 13 residues. CDR3 DNA: TGCGCCAGCAGGGTCCGGGGTAACTATGGCTACACCCTC. Protein product: CASRVRGNYGYTL.